The entry below describes one T cell receptor (beta chain). The data derive from a study of T cell changes during pregnancy in multiple sclerosis. Method: immunoSEQ multiplex PCR; TCRdb's copy keeps in-frame clones and lacks some. Altogether 15,000 or so clones are present, roughly 96% being singletons, with the ten largest covering 0.8% to 0.95%. CDR1 LGHNT and CDR2 FRNRAP come from the germline V gene. The V and J ends lost 0 bases and 3 bases, in that order; junction bases with no gene match: 10. CDR3 size: 17 residues. J is TRBJ2-7 and V is TRBV12-5, with TRBD2 identical over 8 bases. The sequence was collected from a female donor with multiple sclerosis, enrolled in a pregnancy study. The specimen was peripheral blood, collected in the third trimester of pregnancy. The CDR3 reads CASGLVLGVAGIYEQYF. CDR3 coding DNA: TGTGCTAGTGGTTTGGTACTGGGGGTAGCGGGGATCTACGAGCAGTACTTC.